The clone carrying this T cell receptor (beta chain) appeared a few times. TCRdb re-derived calls from the RT-PCR reads in MiXCR, one entry per CDR3 protein. Altogether about 680,000 distinct CDR3 sequences are present, 13% to 15% being singletons, with the ten largest covering 3.6%. From germline, CDR1 is SGHRS and CDR2 YFSETQ. V gave up 3 bases and J gave up 0 bases; unmatched junction bases: 2. The CDR3 covers 15 residues. This chain links TRBV5-1 with TRBJ1-3; 8 bases map to TRBD1. The sample comprised memory CD4+ T cells from blood. The receptor was isolated from a female donor in good health, serving as a healthy control. CDR3 DNA: TGCGCCAGCAGCTCGACAGGGGTCTCTGGAAACACCATATATTTT. Translating gives CASSSTGVSGNTIYF.